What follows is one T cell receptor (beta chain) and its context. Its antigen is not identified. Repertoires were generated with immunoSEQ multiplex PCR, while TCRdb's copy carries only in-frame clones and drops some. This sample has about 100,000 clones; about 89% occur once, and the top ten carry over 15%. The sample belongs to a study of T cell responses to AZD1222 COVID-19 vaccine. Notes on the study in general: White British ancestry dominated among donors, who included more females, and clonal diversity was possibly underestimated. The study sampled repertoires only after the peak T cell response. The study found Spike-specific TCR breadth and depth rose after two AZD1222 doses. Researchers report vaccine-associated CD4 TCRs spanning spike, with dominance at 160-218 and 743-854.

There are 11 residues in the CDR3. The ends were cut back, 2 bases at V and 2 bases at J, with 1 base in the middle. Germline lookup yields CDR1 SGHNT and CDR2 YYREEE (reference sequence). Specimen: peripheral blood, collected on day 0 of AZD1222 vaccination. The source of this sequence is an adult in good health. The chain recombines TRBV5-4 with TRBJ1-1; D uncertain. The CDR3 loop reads CASSFNTEAFF. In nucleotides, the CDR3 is TGTGCCAGCAGCTTCAACACTGAAGCTTTCTTT.